The T cell receptor beta chain described here comes from a study of blood T cell repertoires in COVID-19. CDR3 length: 14 amino acids. Germline assignment: CDR1 LGHDT and CDR2 YNNKEL (reference sequence). V shed 6 bases and J 2 bases; nucleotides not matched to a gene: 5. Per the study methods: Estimation of nucleated cell counts was performed using reference gene primer amplification. Here immunoSEQ multiplex PCR was the method, and the copy in TCRdb shows in-frame clones only, minus some. Clonal size and the V and J genes are those of that table, whereas D and trimming came from the DNA. The table includes 250,000 to 350,000 clones, around 88% detected once.

This chain uses TRBV3-1 (or the pseudogene TRBV3-2) with TRBJ2-5; 8 bases are a match to TRBD2. The sequenced sample was PBMCs or T cells enriched from blood (not recorded which). The TCR was taken from a middle-aged woman who had recovered from COVID-19. The CDR3 DNA follows: TGTGCCAGCAGTCTTACTAGCGGACAAGAGACCCAGTACTTC. This translates into CASSLTSGQETQYF.